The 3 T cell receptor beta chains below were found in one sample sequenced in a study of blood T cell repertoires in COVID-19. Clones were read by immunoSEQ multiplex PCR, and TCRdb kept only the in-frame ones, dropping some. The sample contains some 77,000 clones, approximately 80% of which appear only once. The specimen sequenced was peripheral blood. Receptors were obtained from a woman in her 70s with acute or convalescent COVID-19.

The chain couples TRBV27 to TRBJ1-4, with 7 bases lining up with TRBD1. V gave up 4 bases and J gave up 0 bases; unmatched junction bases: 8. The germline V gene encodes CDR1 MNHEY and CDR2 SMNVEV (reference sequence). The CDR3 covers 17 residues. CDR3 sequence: CASSSAGTDATNEKLFF. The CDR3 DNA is TGTGCCAGCAGTTCCGCCGGGACAGACGCAACTAATGAAAAACTGTTTTTT.

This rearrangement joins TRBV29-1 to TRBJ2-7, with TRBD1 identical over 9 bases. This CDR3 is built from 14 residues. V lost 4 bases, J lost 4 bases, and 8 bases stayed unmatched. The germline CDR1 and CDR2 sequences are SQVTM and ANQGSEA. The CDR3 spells CSVVWSDRGYEQYF. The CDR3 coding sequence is TGCAGCGTTGTTTGGTCGGACAGGGGTTACGAGCAGTACTTC.

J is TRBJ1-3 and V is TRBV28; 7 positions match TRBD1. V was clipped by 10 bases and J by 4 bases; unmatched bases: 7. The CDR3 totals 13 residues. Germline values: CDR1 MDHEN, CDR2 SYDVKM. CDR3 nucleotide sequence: TGTGCCACCCGACAGGGACCCGGAAACACCATATATTTT. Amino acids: CATRQGPGNTIYF.